This T cell receptor beta chain comes out of a study of blood T cell repertoires in COVID-19. On the study more broadly: Italy, Spain and the United States were the sources of the convalescent and acute COVID-19 samples.

CDR1 is MNHEY, CDR2 SVGAGI, per germline. Trimming shortened V by 6 bases and J by 4 bases, and 9 bases separated the two germline ends. CDR3 length: 12 residues. Repertoires were generated with immunoSEQ multiplex PCR, while TCRdb's copy carries only in-frame clones and drops some. The sample comprises approximately 160,000 clones, about 88% of which are singletons, and more than 5.5% rests with the top ten. Enrolled through a virtual design, the participants were between roughly 18 and 90 years of age and came from about two dozen US areas. Cohorts were assigned according to the clinical history that participants reported. Either two negative PCRs, clearance, or symptom resolution qualified Cohort 3 donors as recovered.

Sequenced: PBMCs or T cells enriched from blood (not recorded which). The rearrangement links TRBV6-5 to TRBJ2-5; possibly TRBD1 for D (5 bases). This receptor was taken from a man aged 50-60 years who had recovered from COVID-19. CDR3 amino acids: CASRGVVETQYF. The CDR3 region has the DNA TGTGCCAGCAGAGGGGTAGTAGAGACCCAGTACTTC.